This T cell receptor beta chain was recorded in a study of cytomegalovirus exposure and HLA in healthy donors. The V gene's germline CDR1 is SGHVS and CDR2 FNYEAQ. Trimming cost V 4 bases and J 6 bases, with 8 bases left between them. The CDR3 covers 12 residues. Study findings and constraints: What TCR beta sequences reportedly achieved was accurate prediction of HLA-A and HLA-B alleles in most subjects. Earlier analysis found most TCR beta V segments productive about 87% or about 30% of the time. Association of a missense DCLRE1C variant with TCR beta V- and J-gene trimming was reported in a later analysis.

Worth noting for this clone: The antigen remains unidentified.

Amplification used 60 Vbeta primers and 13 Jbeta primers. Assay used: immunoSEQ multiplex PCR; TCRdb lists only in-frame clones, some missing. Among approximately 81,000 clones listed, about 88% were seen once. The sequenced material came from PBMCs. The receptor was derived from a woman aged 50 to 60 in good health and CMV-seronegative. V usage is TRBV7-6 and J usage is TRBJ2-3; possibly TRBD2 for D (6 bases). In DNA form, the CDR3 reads TGTGCCAGCAGCTACCGGGGGGATACGCAGTATTTT. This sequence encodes CASSYRGDTQYF.